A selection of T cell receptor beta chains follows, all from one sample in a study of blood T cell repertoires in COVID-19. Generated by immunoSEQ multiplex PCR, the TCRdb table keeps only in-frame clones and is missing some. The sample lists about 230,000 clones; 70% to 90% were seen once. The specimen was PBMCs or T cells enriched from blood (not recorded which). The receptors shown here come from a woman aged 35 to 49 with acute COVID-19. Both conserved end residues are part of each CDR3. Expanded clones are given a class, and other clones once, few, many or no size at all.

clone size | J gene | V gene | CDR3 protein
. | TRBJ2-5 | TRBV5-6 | CASSWREARTQYF
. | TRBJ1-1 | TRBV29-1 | CSGTGWGGSTEAFF
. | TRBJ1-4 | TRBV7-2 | CASRETGSRGEKLFF
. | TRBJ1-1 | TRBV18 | CASSPSHPMNTEAFF
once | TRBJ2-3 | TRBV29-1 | CSVDVRGTDTQYF
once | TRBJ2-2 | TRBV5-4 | CASSLDGSGTGELFF
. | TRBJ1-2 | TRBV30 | CARGLGYGYTF
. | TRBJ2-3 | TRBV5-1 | CASSPRTSGTDTQYF
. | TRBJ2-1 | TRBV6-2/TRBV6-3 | CASSPDTSGGAEQFF
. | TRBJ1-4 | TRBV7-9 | CASSMGGQIFEKLFF
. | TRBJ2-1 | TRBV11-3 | CASSTGTPQYNEQFF
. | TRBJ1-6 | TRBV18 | CASSPWDSGRSPLHF
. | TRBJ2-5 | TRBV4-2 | CASSQNRPGGPRQETQYF
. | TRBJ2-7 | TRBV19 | CASSRTDSYEQYF
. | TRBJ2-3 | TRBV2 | CASSEYSGAGDTQYF
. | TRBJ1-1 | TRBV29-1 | CSANYRATEAFF